The clone carrying this T cell receptor beta chain was detected only a few times. Its specificity is unknown. V was trimmed by 5 bases and J by 3 bases, leaving 16 bases between them. Germline V CDR1 and CDR2: SGHTA, FQGNSA. The CDR3 has 15 residues. The source of the sample is a study of CD8 T cells in ankylosing spondylitis. Each TCR beta library was made by quantitative 5'-RACE that incorporated molecular barcodes. Each CDR3 protein is one row after TCRdb ran MiXCR on the 5' RACE reads. In the table there are roughly 180,000 distinct CDR3 sequences, 9.5% to 13% of which are singletons. The study, taken as a whole, reports: Some of the motif variants had earlier been found in reactive arthritis patients' fluid and blood. Matched synovial fluid from ankylosing spondylitis patients was reported to be enriched for disease-linked clones. Made up of about eight highly homologous variants, a TCR beta motif appeared characteristic of ankylosing spondylitis blood.

The gene calls are TRBV7-2 and TRBJ1-2, with D unclear. The clonotype comes from a male donor with ankylosing spondylitis or in good health (not recorded which). Material: blood, either unsorted or a sorted T cell fraction (not recorded which). The CDR3 sequence: CASSVRLGSDYGYTF. The CDR3 DNA reads TGTGCCAGCAGCGTACGGCTGGGGAGCGACTATGGCTACACCTTC.